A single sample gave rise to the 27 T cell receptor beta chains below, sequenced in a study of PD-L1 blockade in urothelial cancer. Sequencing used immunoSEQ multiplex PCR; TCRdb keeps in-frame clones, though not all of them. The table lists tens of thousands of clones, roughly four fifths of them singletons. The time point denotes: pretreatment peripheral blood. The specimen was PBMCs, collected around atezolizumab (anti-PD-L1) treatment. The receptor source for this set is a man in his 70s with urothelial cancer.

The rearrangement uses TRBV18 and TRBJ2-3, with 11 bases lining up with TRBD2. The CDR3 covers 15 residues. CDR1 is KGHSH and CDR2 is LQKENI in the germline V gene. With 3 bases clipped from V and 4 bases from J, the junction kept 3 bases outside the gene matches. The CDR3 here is CASSPLLAGADTQYF. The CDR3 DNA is TGTGCCAGCTCACCTCTACTAGCGGGGGCAGATACGCAGTATTTT.

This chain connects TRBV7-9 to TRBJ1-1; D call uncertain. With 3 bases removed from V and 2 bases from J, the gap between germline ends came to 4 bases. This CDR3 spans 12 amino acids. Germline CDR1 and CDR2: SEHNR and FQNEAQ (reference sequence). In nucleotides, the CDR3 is TGTGCCAGCAGCTTCCCTAACACTGAAGCTTTCTTT. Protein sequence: CASSFPNTEAFF.

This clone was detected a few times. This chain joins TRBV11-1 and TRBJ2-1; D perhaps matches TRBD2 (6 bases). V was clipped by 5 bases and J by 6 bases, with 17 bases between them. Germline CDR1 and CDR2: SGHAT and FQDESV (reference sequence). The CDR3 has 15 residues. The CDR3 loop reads CASSPTWRGANEQFF. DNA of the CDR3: TGTGCCAGCAGCCCCACTTGGCGGGGAGCCAATGAGCAGTTCTTC.

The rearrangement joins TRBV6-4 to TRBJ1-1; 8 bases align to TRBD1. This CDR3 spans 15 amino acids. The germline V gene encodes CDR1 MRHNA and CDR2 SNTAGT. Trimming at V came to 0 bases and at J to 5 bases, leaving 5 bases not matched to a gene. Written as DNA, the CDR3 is TGTGCCAGCAGTGACTCGTCTCAGGGGGCTACTGAAGCTTTCTTT. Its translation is CASSDSSQGATEAFF.

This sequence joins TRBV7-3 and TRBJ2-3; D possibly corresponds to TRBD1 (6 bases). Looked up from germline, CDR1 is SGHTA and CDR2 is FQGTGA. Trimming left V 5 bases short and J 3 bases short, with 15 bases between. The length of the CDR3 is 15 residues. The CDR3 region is CASSLSRGLTDTQYF. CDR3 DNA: TGTGCCAGCAGCCTATCGAGGGGGTTAACAGATACGCAGTATTTT.

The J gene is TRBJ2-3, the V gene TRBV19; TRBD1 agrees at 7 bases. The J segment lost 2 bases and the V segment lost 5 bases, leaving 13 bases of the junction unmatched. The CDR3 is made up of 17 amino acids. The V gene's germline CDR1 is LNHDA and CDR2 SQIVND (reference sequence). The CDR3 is CASSAPGQTTPTDTQYF. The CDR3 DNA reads TGTGCCAGTAGTGCTCCGGGACAGACGACACCCACAGATACGCAGTATTTT.

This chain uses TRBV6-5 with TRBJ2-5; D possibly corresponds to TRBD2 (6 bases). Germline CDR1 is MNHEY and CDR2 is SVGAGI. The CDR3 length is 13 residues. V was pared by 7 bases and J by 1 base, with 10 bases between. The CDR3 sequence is CASTAGGQETQYF. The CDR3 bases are TGTGCCAGCACCGCCGGGGGCCAAGAGACCCAGTACTTC.

The CDR3 DNA reads TGTGCCAGCAGCTTGGGGTCAGCGGGGGAAAGGCCGCAGTATTTT. It yields the protein CASSLGSAGERPQYF. The chain employs TRBV5-6 and TRBJ2-3; 8 bases line up with TRBD2. The germline V gene encodes CDR1 SGHDT and CDR2 YYEEEE. The V and J ends lost 0 bases and 10 bases, in that order; junction bases with no gene match: 10. This CDR3 spans 15 amino acids.

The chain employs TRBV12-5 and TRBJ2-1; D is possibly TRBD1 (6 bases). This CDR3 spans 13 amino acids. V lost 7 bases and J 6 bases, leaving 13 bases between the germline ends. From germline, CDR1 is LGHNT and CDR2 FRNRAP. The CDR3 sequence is CASVQDRSNEQFF. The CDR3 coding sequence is TGTGCTAGTGTCCAGGACAGAAGCAATGAGCAGTTCTTC. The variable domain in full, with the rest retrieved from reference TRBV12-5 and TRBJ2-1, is DARVTQTPRHKVTEMGQEVTMRCQPILGHNTVFWYRQTMMQGLELLAYFRNRAPLDDSGMPKDRFSAEMPDATLATLKIQPSEPRDSAVYFCASVQDRSNEQFFGPGTRLTVL.

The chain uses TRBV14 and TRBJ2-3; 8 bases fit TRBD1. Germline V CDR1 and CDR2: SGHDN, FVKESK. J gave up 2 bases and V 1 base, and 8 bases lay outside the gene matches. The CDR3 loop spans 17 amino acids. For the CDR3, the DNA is TGTGCCAGCAGCCAAGGCCTCCGGGACAGGTACACAGATACGCAGTATTTT. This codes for CASSQGLRDRYTDTQYF.

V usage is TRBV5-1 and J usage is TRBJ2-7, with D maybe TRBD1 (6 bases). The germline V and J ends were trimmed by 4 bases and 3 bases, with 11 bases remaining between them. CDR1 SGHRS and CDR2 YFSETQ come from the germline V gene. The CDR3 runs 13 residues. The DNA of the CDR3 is TGCGCCAGCAGCCTCGACAGGATCTACGAGCAGTACTTC. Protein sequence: CASSLDRIYEQYF.

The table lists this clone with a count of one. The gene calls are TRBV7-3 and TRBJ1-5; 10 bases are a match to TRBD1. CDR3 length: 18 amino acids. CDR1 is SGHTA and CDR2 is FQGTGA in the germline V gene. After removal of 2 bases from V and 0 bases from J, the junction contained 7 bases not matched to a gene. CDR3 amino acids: CASSLGGQGQNSNQPQHF. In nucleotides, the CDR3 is TGTGCCAGCAGCTTAGGGGGACAGGGGCAGAATAGCAATCAGCCCCAGCATTTT.

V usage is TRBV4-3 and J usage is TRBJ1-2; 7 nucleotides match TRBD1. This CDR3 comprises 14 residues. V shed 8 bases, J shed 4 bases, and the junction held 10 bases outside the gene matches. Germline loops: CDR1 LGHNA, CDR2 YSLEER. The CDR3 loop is CASAPSQGGYGYTF. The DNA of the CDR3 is TGCGCCAGCGCTCCAAGCCAGGGGGGCTATGGCTACACCTTC.

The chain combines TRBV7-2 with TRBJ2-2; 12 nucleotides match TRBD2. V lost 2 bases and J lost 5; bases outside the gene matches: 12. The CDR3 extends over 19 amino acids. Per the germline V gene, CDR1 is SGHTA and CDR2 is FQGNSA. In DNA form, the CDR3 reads TGTGCCAGCAGCTTAAAAACTAGCGGGAGGCCCAACTCTACCGGGGAGCTGTTTTTT. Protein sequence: CASSLKTSGRPNSTGELFF.

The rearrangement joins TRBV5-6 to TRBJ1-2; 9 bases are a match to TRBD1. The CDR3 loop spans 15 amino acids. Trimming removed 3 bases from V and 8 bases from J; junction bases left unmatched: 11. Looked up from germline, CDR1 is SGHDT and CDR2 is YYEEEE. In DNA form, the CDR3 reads TGTGCCAGCAGCTCGACAGGGGGACTGGTCGCAGGCTACACCTTC. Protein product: CASSSTGGLVAGYTF.

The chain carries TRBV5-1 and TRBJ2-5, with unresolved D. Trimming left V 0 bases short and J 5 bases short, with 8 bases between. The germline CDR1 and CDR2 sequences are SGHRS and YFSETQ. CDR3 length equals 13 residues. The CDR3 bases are TGCGCCAGCAGCTTGGAACTCGGGGAGACCCAGTACTTC. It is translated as CASSLELGETQYF.

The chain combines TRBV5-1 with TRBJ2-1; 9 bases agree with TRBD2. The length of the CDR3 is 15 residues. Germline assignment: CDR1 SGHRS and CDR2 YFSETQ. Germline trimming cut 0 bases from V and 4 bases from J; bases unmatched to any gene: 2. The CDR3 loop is CASSLALAGYNEQFF. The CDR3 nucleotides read TGCGCCAGCAGCTTGGCTCTAGCGGGGTACAATGAGCAGTTCTTC.

The CDR3 loop is CASSPSAGSSYNEQFF. CDR3 coding DNA: TGCGCCAGCAGCCCATCGGCGGGGAGCTCCTACAATGAGCAGTTCTTC. This chain connects TRBV5-1 to TRBJ2-1; a weak D match, TRBD2 (6 bases). Germline V CDR1 and CDR2: SGHRS, YFSETQ. CDR3 length equals 16 residues. V was cut by 4 bases and J by 0 bases, with 14 bases left in between.

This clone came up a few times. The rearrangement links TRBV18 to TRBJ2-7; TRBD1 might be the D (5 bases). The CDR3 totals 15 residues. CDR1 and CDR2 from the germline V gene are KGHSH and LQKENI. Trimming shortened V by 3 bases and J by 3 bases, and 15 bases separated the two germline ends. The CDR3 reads CASSPRLTVSYEQYF. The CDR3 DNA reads TGTGCCAGCTCACCCCGTCTGACAGTAAGCTACGAGCAGTACTTC.

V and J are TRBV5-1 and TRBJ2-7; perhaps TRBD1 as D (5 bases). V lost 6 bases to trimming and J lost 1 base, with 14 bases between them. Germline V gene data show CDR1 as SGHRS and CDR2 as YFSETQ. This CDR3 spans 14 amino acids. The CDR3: CASNLGANSYEQYF. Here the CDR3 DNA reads TGCGCCAGCAACCTTGGGGCCAATTCCTACGAGCAGTACTTC.

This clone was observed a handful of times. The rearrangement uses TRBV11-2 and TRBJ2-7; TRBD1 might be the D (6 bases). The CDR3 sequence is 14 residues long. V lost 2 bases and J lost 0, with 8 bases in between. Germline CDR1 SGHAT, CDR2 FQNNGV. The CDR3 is CASSLRQDSYEQYF. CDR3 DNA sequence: TGTGCCAGCAGCTTACGACAGGACTCCTACGAGCAGTACTTC.

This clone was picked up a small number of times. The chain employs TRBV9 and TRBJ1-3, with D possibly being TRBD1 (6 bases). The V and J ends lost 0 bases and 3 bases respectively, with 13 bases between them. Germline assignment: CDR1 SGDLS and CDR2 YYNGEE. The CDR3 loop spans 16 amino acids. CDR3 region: CASSVEARTDGNTIYF. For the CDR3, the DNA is TGTGCCAGCAGCGTAGAGGCTAGGACAGATGGAAACACCATATATTTT.

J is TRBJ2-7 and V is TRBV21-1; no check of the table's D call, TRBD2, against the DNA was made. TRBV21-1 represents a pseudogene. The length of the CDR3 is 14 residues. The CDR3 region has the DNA TGTGCCAGCAGCAAAGTGGTCGGGGAGTACGAGCAGTACTTC. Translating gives CASSKVVGEYEQYF.

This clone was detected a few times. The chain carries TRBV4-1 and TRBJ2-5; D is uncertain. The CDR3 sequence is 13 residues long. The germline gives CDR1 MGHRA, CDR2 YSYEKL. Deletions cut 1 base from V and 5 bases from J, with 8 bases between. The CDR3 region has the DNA TGCGCCAGCAGCCAAGTAAAGCCCGAGACCCAGTACTTC. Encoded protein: CASSQVKPETQYF.

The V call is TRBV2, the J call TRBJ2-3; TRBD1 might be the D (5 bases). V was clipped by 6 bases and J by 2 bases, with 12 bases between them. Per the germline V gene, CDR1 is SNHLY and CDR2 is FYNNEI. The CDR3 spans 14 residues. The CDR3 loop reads CASRSDSNTDTQYF. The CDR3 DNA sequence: TGTGCCAGCAGATCCGACAGCAACACAGATACGCAGTATTTT.

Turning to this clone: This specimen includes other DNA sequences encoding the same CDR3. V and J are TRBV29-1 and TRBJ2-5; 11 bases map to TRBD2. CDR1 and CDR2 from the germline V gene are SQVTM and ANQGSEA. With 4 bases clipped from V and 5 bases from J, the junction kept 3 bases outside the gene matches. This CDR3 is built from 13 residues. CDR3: CSVGVAGGETQYF. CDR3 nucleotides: TGCAGCGTTGGGGTAGCGGGAGGGGAGACCCAGTACTTC. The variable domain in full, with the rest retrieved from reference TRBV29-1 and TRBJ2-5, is SAVISQKPSRDICQRGTSLTIQCQVDSQVTMMFWYRQQPGQSLTLIATANQGSEATYESGFVIDKFPISRPNLTFSTLTVSNMSPEDSSIYLCSVGVAGGETQYFGPGTRLLVL.

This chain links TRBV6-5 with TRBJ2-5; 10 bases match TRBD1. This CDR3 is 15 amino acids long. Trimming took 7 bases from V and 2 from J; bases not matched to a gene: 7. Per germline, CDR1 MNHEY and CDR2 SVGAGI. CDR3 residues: CASTALGQGQETQYF. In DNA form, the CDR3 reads TGTGCCAGCACCGCCCTGGGACAGGGGCAAGAGACCCAGTACTTC.